This T cell receptor beta chain was recovered during a study of blood T cell repertoires in COVID-19. The data were produced by immunoSEQ multiplex PCR, yet TCRdb's version contains in-frame clones alone and is incomplete. The repertoire consists of around 250,000 clones, with around nine tenths occurring once and the leading ten covering approximately 4.2%. The V end was cut by 4 bases, the J end by 8 bases, with 14 bases between. The germline CDR1 and CDR2 sequences are SGHAT and FQNNGV. The CDR3 has 13 amino acids. Allocation to cohorts depended on clinical history reported by the participants. The source material was PBMCs or T cells enriched from blood (not recorded which). The gene calls are TRBV11-2 and TRBJ1-1, with D possibly being TRBD1 (6 bases). The receptor's source is a woman aged 30 to 39 who had recovered from COVID-19. DNA for the CDR3: TGTGCCAGCAGCTCAAACAGGGCGGGCGAAGCTTTCTTT. As protein: CASSSNRAGEAFF.